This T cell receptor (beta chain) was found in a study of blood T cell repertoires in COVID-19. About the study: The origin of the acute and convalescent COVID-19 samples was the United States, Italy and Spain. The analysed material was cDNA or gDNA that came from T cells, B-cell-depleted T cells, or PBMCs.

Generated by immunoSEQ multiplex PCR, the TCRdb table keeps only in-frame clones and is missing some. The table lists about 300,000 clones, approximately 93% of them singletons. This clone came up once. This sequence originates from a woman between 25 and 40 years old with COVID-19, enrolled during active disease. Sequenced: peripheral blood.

The CDR3 DNA is TGTGCCACCAGCAGAGGGGACAGGGGGCGTTTGGTGAAAGAGACCCAGTACTTC. Translation: CATSRGDRGRLVKETQYF. The V and J genes are TRBV15 and TRBJ2-5; 12 bases are a match to TRBD1. Looked up from germline, CDR1 is LNHNV and CDR2 is YYDKDF (reference sequence). The CDR3 is made up of 18 amino acids. The V segment lost 1 base and the J segment 3 bases; nucleotides outside the gene matches: 9.